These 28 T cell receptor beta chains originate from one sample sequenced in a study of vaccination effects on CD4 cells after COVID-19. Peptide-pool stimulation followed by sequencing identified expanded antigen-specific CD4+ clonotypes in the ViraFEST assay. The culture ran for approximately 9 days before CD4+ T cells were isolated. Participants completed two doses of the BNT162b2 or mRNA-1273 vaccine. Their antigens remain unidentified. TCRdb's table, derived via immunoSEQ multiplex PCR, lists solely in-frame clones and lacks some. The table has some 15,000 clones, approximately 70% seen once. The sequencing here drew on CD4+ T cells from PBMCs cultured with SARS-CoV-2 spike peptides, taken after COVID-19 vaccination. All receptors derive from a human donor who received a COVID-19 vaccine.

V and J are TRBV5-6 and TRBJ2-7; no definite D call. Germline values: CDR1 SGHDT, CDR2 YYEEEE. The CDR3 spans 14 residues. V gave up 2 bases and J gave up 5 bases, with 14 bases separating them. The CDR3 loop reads CASSFPGLLNEQYF. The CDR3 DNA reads TGTGCCAGCAGCTTTCCGGGTCTATTGAACGAGCAGTACTTC.

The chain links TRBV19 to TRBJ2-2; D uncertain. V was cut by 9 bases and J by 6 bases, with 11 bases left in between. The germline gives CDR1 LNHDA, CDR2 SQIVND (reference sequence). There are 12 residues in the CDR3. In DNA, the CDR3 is TGTGCCAGCTCGTCGGTCCCCGGGGAGCTGTTTTTT. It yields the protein CASSSVPGELFF.

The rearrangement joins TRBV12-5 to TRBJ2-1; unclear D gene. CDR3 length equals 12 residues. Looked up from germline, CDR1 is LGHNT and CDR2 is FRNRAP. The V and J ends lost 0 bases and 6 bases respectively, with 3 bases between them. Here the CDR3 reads CASGLVSNEQFF. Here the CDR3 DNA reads TGTGCTAGTGGTTTGGTCAGCAATGAGCAGTTCTTC.

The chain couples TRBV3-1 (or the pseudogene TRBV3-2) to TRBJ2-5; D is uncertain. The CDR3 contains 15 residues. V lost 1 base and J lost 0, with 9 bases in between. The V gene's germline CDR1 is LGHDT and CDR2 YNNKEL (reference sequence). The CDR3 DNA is TGTGCCAGCAGCCAAGCACTGATGTACCAAGAGACCCAGTACTTC. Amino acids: CASSQALMYQETQYF.

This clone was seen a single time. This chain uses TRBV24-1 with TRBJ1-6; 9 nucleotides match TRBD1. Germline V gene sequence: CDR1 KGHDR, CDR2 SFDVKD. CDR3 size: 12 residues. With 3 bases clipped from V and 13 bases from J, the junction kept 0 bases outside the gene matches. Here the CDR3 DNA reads TGTGCCACCAGTGATGGGACAGGGCCCCTCCACTTT. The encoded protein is CATSDGTGPLHF.

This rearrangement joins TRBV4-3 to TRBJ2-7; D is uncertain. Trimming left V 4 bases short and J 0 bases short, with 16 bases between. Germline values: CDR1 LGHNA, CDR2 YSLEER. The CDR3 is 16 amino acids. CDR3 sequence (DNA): TGCGCCAGCAGCCGAGAAGCAGGCCTCAGCTCCTACGAGCAGTACTTC. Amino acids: CASSREAGLSSYEQYF.

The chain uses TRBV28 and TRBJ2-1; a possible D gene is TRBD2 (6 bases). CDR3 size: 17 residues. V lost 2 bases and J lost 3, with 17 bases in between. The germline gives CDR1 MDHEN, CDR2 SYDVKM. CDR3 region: CASSLGRAREFYNEQFF. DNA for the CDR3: TGTGCCAGCAGTTTAGGCCGGGCTCGGGAGTTCTACAATGAGCAGTTCTTC.

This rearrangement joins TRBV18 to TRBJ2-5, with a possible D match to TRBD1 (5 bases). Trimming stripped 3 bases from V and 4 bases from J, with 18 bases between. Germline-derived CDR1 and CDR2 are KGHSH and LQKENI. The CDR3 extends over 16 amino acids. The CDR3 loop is CASSPTRAGSGETQYF. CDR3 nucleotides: TGTGCCAGCTCACCGACCCGAGCAGGGTCCGGAGAGACCCAGTACTTC.

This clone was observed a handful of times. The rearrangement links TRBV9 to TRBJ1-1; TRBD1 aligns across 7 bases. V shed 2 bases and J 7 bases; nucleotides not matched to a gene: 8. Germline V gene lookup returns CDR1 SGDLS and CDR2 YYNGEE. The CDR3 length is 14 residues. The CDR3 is CASSVGQGVLEAFF. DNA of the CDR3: TGTGCCAGCAGCGTCGGGCAGGGGGTCCTTGAAGCTTTCTTT.

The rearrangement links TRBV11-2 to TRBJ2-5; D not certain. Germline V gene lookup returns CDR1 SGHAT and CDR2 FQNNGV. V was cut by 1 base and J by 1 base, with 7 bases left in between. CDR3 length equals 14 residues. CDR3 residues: CASSLAAFQETQYF. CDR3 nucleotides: TGTGCCAGCAGCTTAGCTGCATTCCAAGAGACCCAGTACTTC.

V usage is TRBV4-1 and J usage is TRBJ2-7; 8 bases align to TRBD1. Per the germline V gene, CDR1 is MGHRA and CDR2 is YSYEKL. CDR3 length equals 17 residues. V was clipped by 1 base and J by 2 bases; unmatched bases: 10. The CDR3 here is CASSQATGTGLPYEQYF. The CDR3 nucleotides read TGCGCCAGCAGCCAAGCCACCGGGACAGGCCTTCCCTACGAGCAGTACTTC.

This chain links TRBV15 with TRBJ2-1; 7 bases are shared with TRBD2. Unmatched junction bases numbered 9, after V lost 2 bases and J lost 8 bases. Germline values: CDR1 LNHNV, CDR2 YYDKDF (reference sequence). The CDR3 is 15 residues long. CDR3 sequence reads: CATSRSRLARDEQFF. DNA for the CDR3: TGTGCCACCAGCAGATCCCGACTAGCTAGGGATGAGCAGTTCTTC.

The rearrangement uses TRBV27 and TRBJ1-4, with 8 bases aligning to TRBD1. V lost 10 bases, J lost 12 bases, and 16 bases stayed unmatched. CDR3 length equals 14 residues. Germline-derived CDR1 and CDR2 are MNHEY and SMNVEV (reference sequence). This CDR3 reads CATRDRPDSLQLFF. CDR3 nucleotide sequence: TGTGCCACCAGGGACAGGCCAGACTCTCTCCAACTGTTTTTT. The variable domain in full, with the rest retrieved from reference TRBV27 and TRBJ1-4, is EAQVTQNPRYLITVTGKKLTVTCSQNMNHEYMSWYRQDPGLGLRQIYYSMNVEVTDKGDVPEGYKVSRKEKRNFPLILESPSPNQTSLYFCATRDRPDSLQLFFGSGTQLSVL.

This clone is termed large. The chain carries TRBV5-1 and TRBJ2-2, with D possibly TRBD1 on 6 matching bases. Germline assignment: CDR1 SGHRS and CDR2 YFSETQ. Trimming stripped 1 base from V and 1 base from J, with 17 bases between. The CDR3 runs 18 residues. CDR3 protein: CASSLYWASTGNTGELFF. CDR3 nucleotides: TGCGCCAGCAGCTTGTACTGGGCATCGACAGGGAACACCGGGGAGCTGTTTTTT.

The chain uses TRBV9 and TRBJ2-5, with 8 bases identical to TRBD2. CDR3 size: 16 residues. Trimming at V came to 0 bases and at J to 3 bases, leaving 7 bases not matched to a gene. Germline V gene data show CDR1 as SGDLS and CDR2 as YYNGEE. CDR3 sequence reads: CASSVDLAGPKETQYF. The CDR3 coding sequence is TGTGCCAGCAGCGTAGACCTAGCGGGCCCGAAAGAGACCCAGTACTTC. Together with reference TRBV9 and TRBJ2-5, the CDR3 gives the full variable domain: DSGVTQTPKHLITATGQRVTLRCSPRSGDLSVYWYQQSLDQGLQFLIQYYNGEERAKGNILERFSAQQFPDLHSELNLSSLELGDSALYFCASSVDLAGPKETQYFGPGTRLLVL.

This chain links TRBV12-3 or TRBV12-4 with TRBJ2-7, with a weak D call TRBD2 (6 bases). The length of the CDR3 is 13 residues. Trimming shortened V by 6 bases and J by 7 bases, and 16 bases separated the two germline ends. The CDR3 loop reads CASRNREVGEQYF. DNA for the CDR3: TGTGCCAGCAGAAATAGGGAGGTGGGGGAGCAGTACTTC.

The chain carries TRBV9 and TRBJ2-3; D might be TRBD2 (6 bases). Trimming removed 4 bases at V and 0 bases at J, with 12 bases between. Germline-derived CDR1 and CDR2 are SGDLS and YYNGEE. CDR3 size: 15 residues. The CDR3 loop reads CASSPPGGSTDTQYF. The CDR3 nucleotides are TGTGCCAGCAGCCCCCCCGGGGGTAGCACAGATACGCAGTATTTT.

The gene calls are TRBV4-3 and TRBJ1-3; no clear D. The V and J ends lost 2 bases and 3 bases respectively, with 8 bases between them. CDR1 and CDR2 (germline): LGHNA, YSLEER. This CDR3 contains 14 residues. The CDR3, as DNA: TGCGCCAGCAGCCAATCGGGCAGTGGAAACACCATATATTTT. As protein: CASSQSGSGNTIYF.

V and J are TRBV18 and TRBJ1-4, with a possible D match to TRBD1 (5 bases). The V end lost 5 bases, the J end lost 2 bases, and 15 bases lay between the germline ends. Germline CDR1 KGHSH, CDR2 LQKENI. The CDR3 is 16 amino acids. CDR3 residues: CASSSTGGVTNEKLFF. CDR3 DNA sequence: TGTGCCAGCTCATCAACCGGAGGGGTTACTAATGAAAAACTGTTTTTT.

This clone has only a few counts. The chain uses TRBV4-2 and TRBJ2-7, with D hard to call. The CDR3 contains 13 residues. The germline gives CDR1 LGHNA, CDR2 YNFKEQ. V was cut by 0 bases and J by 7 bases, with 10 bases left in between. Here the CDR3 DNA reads TGTGCCAGCAGCCAAGATCCGGCAGAGGAGCAGTACTTC. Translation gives CASSQDPAEEQYF.

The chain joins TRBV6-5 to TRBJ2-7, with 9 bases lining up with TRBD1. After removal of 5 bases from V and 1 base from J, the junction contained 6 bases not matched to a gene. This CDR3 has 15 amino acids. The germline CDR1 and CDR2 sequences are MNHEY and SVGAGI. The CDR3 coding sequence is TGTGCCAGCAGTCCCGGACAGGGGTGGTCCTACGAGCAGTACTTC. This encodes CASSPGQGWSYEQYF.

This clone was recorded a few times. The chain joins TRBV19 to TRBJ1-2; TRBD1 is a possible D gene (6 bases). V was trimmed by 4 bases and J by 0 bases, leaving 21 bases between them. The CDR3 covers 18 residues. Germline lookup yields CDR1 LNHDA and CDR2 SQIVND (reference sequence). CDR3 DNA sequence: TGTGCCAGTAGTACCTACATGAACTACAGGGAAGCTAACTATGGCTACACCTTC. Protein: CASSTYMNYREANYGYTF.

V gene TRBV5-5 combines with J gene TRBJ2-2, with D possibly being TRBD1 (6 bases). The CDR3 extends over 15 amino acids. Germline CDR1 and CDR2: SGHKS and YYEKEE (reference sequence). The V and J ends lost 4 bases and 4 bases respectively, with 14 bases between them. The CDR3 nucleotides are TGTGCCAGCAGCGACACACAGGGCTTCACCGGGGAGCTGTTTTTT. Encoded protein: CASSDTQGFTGELFF.

CDR3 sequence reads: CASSSAGTGIYEQYF. CDR3 nucleotides: TGTGCCAGCAGCTCGGCCGGGACAGGGATCTACGAGCAGTACTTC. The chain joins TRBV7-6 to TRBJ2-7; TRBD1 matches at 9 bases. Trimming cost V 4 bases and J 3 bases; bases outside gene matches: 7. The CDR3 has 15 amino acids. Germline CDR1 SGHVS, CDR2 FNYEAQ. The entire variable domain, with the rest obtained from reference TRBV7-6 and TRBJ2-7, is as follows: GAGVSQSPRYKVTKRGQDVALRCDPISGHVSLYWYRQALGQGPEFLTYFNYEAQQDKSGLPNDRFSAERPEGSISTLTIQRTEQRDSAMYRCASSSAGTGIYEQYFGPGTRLTVT.

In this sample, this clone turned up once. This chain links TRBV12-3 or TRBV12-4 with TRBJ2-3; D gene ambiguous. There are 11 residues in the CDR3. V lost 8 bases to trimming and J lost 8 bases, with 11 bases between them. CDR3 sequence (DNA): TGTGCCAGCGGGCTCACGGGTACGCAGTATTTT. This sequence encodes CASGLTGTQYF.

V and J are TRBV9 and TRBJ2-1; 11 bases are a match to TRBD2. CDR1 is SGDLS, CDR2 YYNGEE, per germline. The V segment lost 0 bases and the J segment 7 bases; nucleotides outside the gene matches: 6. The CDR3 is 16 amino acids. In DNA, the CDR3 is TGTGCCAGCAGCGTAGCACTAGCGGGAGATGGGAATGAGCAGTTCTTC. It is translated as CASSVALAGDGNEQFF.

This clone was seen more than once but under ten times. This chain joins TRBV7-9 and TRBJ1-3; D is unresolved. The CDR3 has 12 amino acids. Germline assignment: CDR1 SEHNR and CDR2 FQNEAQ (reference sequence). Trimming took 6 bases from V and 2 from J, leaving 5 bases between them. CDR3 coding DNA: TGTGCCAGCAGGGGCACTGGAAACACCATATATTTT. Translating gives CASRGTGNTIYF.

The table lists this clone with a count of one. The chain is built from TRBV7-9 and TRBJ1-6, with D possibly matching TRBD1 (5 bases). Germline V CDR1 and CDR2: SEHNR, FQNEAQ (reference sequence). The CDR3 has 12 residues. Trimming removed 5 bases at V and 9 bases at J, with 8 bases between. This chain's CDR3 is CASSPGGSPLHF. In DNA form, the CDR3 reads TGTGCCAGCAGCCCCGGGGGTTCACCCCTCCACTTT.